Described below is a single T cell receptor (beta chain) sequence and its context. The antigen is unknown. TCRdb's copy holds only in-frame clones and misses some; the assay was immunoSEQ multiplex PCR. The sample lists 70,000 or so clones; around 90% were seen once. These data are taken from a study of OX40 agonist ivuxolimab in advanced cancers. Study results and limitations: The average count of expanded clones was higher among CD8+ T cells than among CD4+. Certain nonresponding patients likewise had low normalized T-cell clonal expansion.

This CDR3 is 13 amino acids long. Germline CDR1 and CDR2: MDHEN and SYDVKM. V was cut by 11 bases and J by 6 bases, with 17 bases left in between. The starting material was CD4+ or CD8+ T cells sorted from blood, obtained in a trial of the OX40 agonist ivuxolimab. The chain joins TRBV28 to TRBJ1-5; possible D gene TRBD1, 6 bases. This TCR was sampled from an adult with an advanced solid tumor such as melanoma, head and neck, liver or kidney cancer. This CDR3 is CAVLQGWGQPQHF. CDR3 DNA sequence: TGTGCCGTGCTACAGGGTTGGGGTCAGCCCCAGCATTTT.